This entry concerns a single T cell receptor (beta chain). Its matching antigen is unknown. The junction had 7 bases not matched to a gene; V was cut back by 3 bases and J by 5 bases. CDR1 KGHSH and CDR2 LQKENI come from the germline V gene. The CDR3 has 15 residues. TCRdb keeps only in-frame clones here, not all; method: immunoSEQ multiplex PCR. This sample has tens of thousands of clones, with roughly three quarters found just once. This sample was taken from a study of OX40 agonist ivuxolimab in advanced cancers. Study results and caveats: There were, on average, more expanded clones in CD8+ T cells than in CD4+. Clones of CD4+ and CD8+ blood T cells grew by week 6 at doses of 0.1 to 3.0 mg/kg.

The specimen was CD4+ or CD8+ T cells sorted from blood, collected in a trial of the OX40 agonist ivuxolimab. This clonotype was obtained from an adult with an advanced solid tumor such as melanoma, head and neck, liver or kidney cancer. The chain employs TRBV18 and TRBJ1-5, with 7 bases matching TRBD1. The CDR3, as DNA: TGTGCCAGCTCACCTCCGGGACAGAGGGATCAGCCCCAGCATTTT. Its protein is CASSPPGQRDQPQHF.